One and the same sample provided the 18 T cell receptor beta chains below, sequenced in a study of blood T cell repertoires in COVID-19. Method: immunoSEQ multiplex PCR; TCRdb's copy keeps in-frame clones and lacks some. The table includes hundreds of thousands of clones, about 88% detected once. Source material: peripheral blood. The receptors shown here come from a human donor in a cohort sampled during active COVID-19.

The chain couples TRBV30 to TRBJ2-2; 7 bases map to TRBD2. V lost 1 base and J lost 7; bases outside the gene matches: 18. The germline gives CDR1 GTSNPN, CDR2 SVGIG (reference sequence). The CDR3 consists of 18 residues. CDR3 bases: TGTGCCTGGAGTGGCCTTTATTTTCGAGTGGGAGGGATCGGGGAGCTGTTTTTT. The encoded protein is CAWSGLYFRVGGIGELFF.

This clone was detected once. V and J are TRBV2 and TRBJ1-4, with TRBD1 matching over 11 bases. With V trimmed by 6 bases and J by 7 bases, 7 bases remained unmatched. The CDR3 contains 15 residues. Germline CDR1 is SNHLY and CDR2 is FYNNEI. CDR3 nucleotides: TGTGCCAGCAGACCGGACAGGGGGCTGTCTGAAAAACTGTTTTTT. Translating it yields CASRPDRGLSEKLFF.

This sequence joins TRBV4-2 and TRBJ2-3, with D possibly matching TRBD2 (5 bases). CDR1 and CDR2 from the germline V gene are LGHNA and YNFKEQ. Trimming shortened V by 0 bases and J by 6 bases, and 19 bases separated the two germline ends. There are 17 residues in the CDR3. The CDR3 DNA reads as TGTGCCAGCAGCCAAGATCTTCTGGACCCCACGGGGGATACGCAGTATTTT. This translates into CASSQDLLDPTGDTQYF.

This chain links TRBV7-8 with TRBJ2-7; a weak D match, TRBD2 (6 bases). V was cut by 1 base and J by 1 base, with 11 bases left in between. The CDR3 contains 15 residues. The germline gives CDR1 SGHVS, CDR2 FQNEAQ. CDR3 bases: TGTGCCAGCAGCTTAGTGTTAGCGGATTCCTACGAGCAGTACTTC. Its translation is CASSLVLADSYEQYF.

This chain uses TRBV28 with TRBJ2-7; tentative D call: TRBD1 (6 bases). In germline, CDR1 is MDHEN, CDR2 SYDVKM. The CDR3 has 13 amino acids. V lost 8 bases and J lost 6, with 17 bases in between. This CDR3 is CASCQSVGGEQYF. The DNA of the CDR3 is TGTGCCAGCTGCCAATCGGTAGGGGGCGAGCAGTACTTC.

This clone was counted ten times or more. The chain uses TRBV2 and TRBJ2-5; D gene ambiguous. The germline CDR1 and CDR2 sequences are SNHLY and FYNNEI. V was trimmed by 3 bases and J by 5 bases, leaving 10 bases between them. The CDR3 length is 13 residues. This CDR3 reads CASSEPGPETQYF. In nucleotides, the CDR3 is TGTGCCAGCAGTGAGCCAGGCCCCGAGACCCAGTACTTC. Looking up the rest from reference TRBV2 and TRBJ2-5 gives the full variable domain: EPEVTQTPSHQVTQMGQEVILRCVPISNHLYFYWYRQILGQKVEFLVSFYNNEISEKSEIFDDQFSVERPDGSNFTLKIRSTKLEDSAMYFCASSEPGPETQYFGPGTRLLVL.

V gene TRBV5-6 combines with J gene TRBJ1-2, with 8 positions matching TRBD1. Losses at the gene ends were 3 bases for V and 7 bases for J; bases not matched to a gene: 5. Germline V lookup: CDR1 SGHDT, CDR2 YYEEEE. The CDR3 runs to 13 residues. The chain's CDR3 is CASSSTRGPGYTF. As DNA, the CDR3 is TGTGCCAGCAGCTCGACCAGGGGGCCTGGCTACACCTTC.

This clone has more than one count but fewer than ten. The chain joins TRBV30 to TRBJ1-2; perhaps TRBD1 as D (5 bases). Trimming removed 1 base at V and 7 bases at J, with 13 bases between. This CDR3 contains 13 residues. CDR1 and CDR2 (germline): GTSNPN, SVGIG (reference sequence). CDR3 sequence reads: CAWSGGGVVGYTF. The CDR3 DNA follows: TGTGCCTGGAGTGGGGGAGGGGTAGTTGGCTACACCTTC.

V gene TRBV2 combines with J gene TRBJ2-7; the D is unclear. The CDR3 is made up of 11 amino acids. V dropped 10 bases and J dropped 4 bases, with 11 bases sitting between them. Germline V gene lookup returns CDR1 SNHLY and CDR2 FYNNEI. CDR3 in amino acids: CATKTEYEQYF. The CDR3 coding sequence is TGTGCCACAAAGACGGAGTACGAGCAGTACTTC.

The rearrangement links TRBV6-5 to TRBJ1-5; D unresolved. CDR1 is MNHEY and CDR2 is SVGAGI in the germline V gene. V was cut by 8 bases and J by 3 bases, with 11 bases left in between. CDR3 length: 13 residues. As DNA, the CDR3 is TGTGCCAGCCCTCAGAACCTCAATCAGCCCCAGCATTTT. Protein product: CASPQNLNQPQHF.

This chain joins TRBV5-6 and TRBJ1-2, with TRBD1 identical over 7 bases. This CDR3 has 14 amino acids. CDR1 is SGHDT, CDR2 YYEEEE, per germline. V trimming: 0 bases; J trimming: 8 bases; junction bases outside the gene matches: 7. The CDR3 DNA reads TGTGCCAGCAGCTTGGGGACAGGCTCGGGCGGCTACACCTTC. The encoded protein is CASSLGTGSGGYTF.

The chain has TRBV19 and TRBJ2-7; D may be TRBD1 (6 bases). Germline-derived CDR1 and CDR2 are LNHDA and SQIVND (reference sequence). Trimming removed 1 base at V and 0 bases at J, with 7 bases between. This CDR3 has 14 amino acids. The CDR3 DNA reads as TGTGCCAGTAGTATAGCCAGGGGCTCCTACGAGCAGTACTTC. Protein product: CASSIARGSYEQYF.

This clone appeared once. The rearrangement joins TRBV19 to TRBJ1-1, with 7 bases matching TRBD1. The V gene's germline CDR1 is LNHDA and CDR2 SQIVND (reference sequence). The V and J ends lost 5 bases and 3 bases, in that order; junction bases with no gene match: 6. The CDR3 loop spans 14 amino acids. The CDR3 DNA reads as TGTGCCAGTAGTGCCCCGACAGGGTACACTGAAGCTTTCTTT. Translating it yields CASSAPTGYTEAFF. The full variable domain, in which reference TRBV19 and TRBJ1-1 provide the parts outside the CDR3, is DGGITQSPKYLFRKEGQNVTLSCEQNLNHDAMYWYRQDPGQGLRLIYYSQIVNDFQKGDIAEGYSVSREKKESFPLTVTSAQKNPTAFYLCASSAPTGYTEAFFGQGTRLTVV.

This clone was observed a single time. The chain combines TRBV4-2 with TRBJ2-7, with D possibly being TRBD1 (8 bases). Trimming removed 2 bases from V and 4 bases from J, with 15 bases in between. CDR1 and CDR2 (germline): LGHNA, YNFKEQ. This CDR3 has 15 amino acids. The chain's CDR3 is CASSQNGQGGYEQYF. The CDR3 DNA is TGTGCCAGCAGCCAAAACGGACAGGGAGGGTACGAGCAGTACTTC.

The rearrangement joins TRBV5-1 to TRBJ2-1; a weak D match, TRBD2 (5 bases). Germline V gene data show CDR1 as SGHRS and CDR2 as YFSETQ. CDR3 size: 16 residues. V was shortened by 5 bases and J by 0 bases, with 15 bases between the two germline ends. The CDR3 region has the DNA TGCGCCAGCAGTCCACCCGGCGGAGGCTCCTACAATGAGCAGTTCTTC. Translation: CASSPPGGGSYNEQFF.

This chain joins TRBV6-5 and TRBJ2-7; TRBD2 matches at 9 bases. With 6 bases clipped from V and 6 bases from J, the junction kept 9 bases outside the gene matches. Germline CDR1 reads MNHEY; CDR2 reads SVGAGI. The CDR3 has 14 amino acids. The CDR3 loop is CASRSPGTSTEQYF. CDR3 nucleotides: TGTGCCAGCAGGTCCCCCGGGACTAGCACCGAGCAGTACTTC.

The chain combines TRBV9 with TRBJ2-7, with D possibly TRBD2 on 6 matching bases. This CDR3 contains 14 residues. V dropped 0 bases and J dropped 7 bases, with 14 bases sitting between them. Germline V CDR1 and CDR2: SGDLS, YYNGEE. The CDR3 loop reads CASSVAAREGEQYF. The CDR3 DNA reads TGTGCCAGCAGCGTAGCGGCGCGGGAAGGGGAGCAGTACTTC.

The chain joins TRBV4-1 to TRBJ2-7, with D possibly TRBD2 on 5 matching bases. Germline lookup yields CDR1 MGHRA and CDR2 YSYEKL. V lost 0 bases and J lost 5, with 17 bases in between. CDR3 length: 16 amino acids. CDR3: CASSQDLTRGFNEQYF. CDR3 nucleotides: TGCGCCAGCAGCCAAGATCTTACCCGGGGTTTCAACGAGCAGTACTTC.